The source of this T cell receptor (beta chain) is a study of OX40 agonist ivuxolimab in advanced cancers. Using immunoSEQ multiplex PCR, the repertoire was profiled, and TCRdb retains in-frame clones only, with some absent. The sample records around 60,000 clones, around 80% being singletons. The CDR3 extends over 12 amino acids. V was shortened by 8 bases and J by 2 bases, with 10 bases between the two germline ends. Germline assignment: CDR1 MNHNS and CDR2 SASEGT. The chain joins TRBV6-1 to TRBJ2-7; D possibly uses TRBD1 or TRBD2 (5 bases each). This clonotype originated in an adult with an advanced solid tumor such as melanoma, head and neck, liver or kidney cancer. Sequencing was performed on CD4+ or CD8+ T cells sorted from blood, taken in a trial of the OX40 agonist ivuxolimab. The CDR3 is CASRDGPYEQYF. DNA of the CDR3: TGTGCCAGCCGGGACGGACCCTACGAGCAGTACTTC.